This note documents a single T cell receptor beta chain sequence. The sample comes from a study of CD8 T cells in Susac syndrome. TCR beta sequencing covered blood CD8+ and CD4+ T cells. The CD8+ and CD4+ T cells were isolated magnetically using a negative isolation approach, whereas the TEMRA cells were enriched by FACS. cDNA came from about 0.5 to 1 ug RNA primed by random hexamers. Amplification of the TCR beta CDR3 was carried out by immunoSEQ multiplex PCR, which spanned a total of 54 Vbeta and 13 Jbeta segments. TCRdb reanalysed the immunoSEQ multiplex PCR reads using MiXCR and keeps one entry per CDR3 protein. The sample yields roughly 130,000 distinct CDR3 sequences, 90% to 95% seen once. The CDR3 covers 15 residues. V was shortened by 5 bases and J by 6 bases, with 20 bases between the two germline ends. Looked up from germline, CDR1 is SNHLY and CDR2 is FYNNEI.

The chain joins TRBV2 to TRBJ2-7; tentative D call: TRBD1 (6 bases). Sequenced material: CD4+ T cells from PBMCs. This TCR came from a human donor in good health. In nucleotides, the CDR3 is TGTGCCAGCAGTCTGGGGACAAGATATATTGGCGAGCAGTACTTC. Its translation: CASSLGTRYIGEQYF.